The clone carrying this T cell receptor beta chain was seen just once. Germline-derived CDR1 and CDR2 are LGHDT and YNNKEL (reference sequence). This CDR3 contains 14 residues. V lost 2 bases to trimming and J lost 7 bases, with 9 bases between them. Assay used: immunoSEQ multiplex PCR; TCRdb lists only in-frame clones, some missing. The sample shows almost 50,000 clones, 84% of them seen only once. This sample is drawn from a study of blood T cell repertoires in COVID-19. The wider study: The samples span acute and convalescent COVID-19 from the United States, Italy and Spain. T cells, B-cell-depleted T cells, or PBMCs supplied cDNA or gDNA.

This rearrangement joins TRBV3-1 (or the pseudogene TRBV3-2) to TRBJ1-6; D remains unclear. The sequencing sample was made of peripheral blood. This TCR derives from a man aged 45-65 years with acute or convalescent COVID-19. CDR3 in amino acids: CASSQRVRNSPLHF. Here the CDR3 DNA reads TGTGCCAGCAGCCAACGTGTCAGAAATTCACCCCTCCACTTT.